These 5 T cell receptor beta chains originate from one sample sequenced in a study of beta chain features in type 1 diabetes. No antigen has been identified for these receptors. The authors reverse transcribed all of the isolated RNA, so sequencing captured expressed TCRB transcripts. TCRdb's copy holds only in-frame clones and misses some; the assay was immunoSEQ multiplex PCR. The table shows about 660,000 clones, with about an eighth occurring only once. Overall study results and limits: In every one of the four CD4+ subsets, TCRB CDR3s were moderately but significantly shorter in Type 1 diabetes patients.

The sample consisted of naive CD4+ T cells from blood. All receptors derive from a man aged 18 to 30 with type 1 diabetes.

The rearrangement joins TRBV5-4 to TRBJ2-7, with TRBD1 matching over 8 bases. This CDR3 region has 14 residues. With 3 bases clipped from V and 6 bases from J, the junction kept 8 bases outside the gene matches. Per the germline V gene, CDR1 is SGHNT and CDR2 is YYREEE (reference sequence). The CDR3 DNA follows: TGTGCCAGCAGCTGGCCGTTACAGGGGGGCGAGCAGTACTTC. The encoded protein is CASSWPLQGGEQYF.

The chain uses TRBV9 and TRBJ2-7; 8 bases are shared with TRBD2. CDR3 size: 16 residues. Trimming at V came to 0 bases and at J to 3 bases, leaving 8 bases not matched to a gene. Germline assignment: CDR1 SGDLS and CDR2 YYNGEE. CDR3 loop: CASSVDPAGAFYEQYF. The CDR3 DNA is TGTGCCAGCAGCGTAGATCCAGCGGGGGCCTTCTACGAGCAGTACTTC.

The rearrangement uses TRBV5-1 and TRBJ2-1; D tentatively reads TRBD1 or TRBD2 (5 bases each). Germline CDR1 is SGHRS and CDR2 is YFSETQ. The CDR3 consists of 17 residues. V was cut by 4 bases and J by 0 bases, with 17 bases left in between. The DNA of the CDR3 is TGCGCCAGCAGCAGAGGGGATGGCCAGCTCTCCTACAATGAGCAGTTCTTC. Protein product: CASSRGDGQLSYNEQFF.

The V gene is TRBV29-1, the J gene TRBJ2-1; 9 nucleotides match TRBD2. V lost 4 bases, J lost 8 bases, and 6 bases stayed unmatched. CDR3 length: 13 amino acids. From germline, CDR1 is SQVTM and CDR2 ANQGSEA. CDR3 loop: CSVARGRGDEQFF. CDR3 bases: TGCAGCGTTGCCCGCGGGAGGGGGGATGAGCAGTTCTTC.

With respect to this clone: Other DNA sequences from this sample encode an identical CDR3 as well. The V call is TRBV18, the J call TRBJ2-4, with no clear D. This CDR3 is built from 11 residues. Trimming left V 2 bases short and J 7 bases short, with 3 bases between. In germline, CDR1 is KGHSH, CDR2 LQKENI. CDR3 DNA sequence: TGTGCCAGCTCACCAGGGAACATTCAGTACTTC. Protein product: CASSPGNIQYF. Combining the CDR3 with reference TRBV18 and TRBJ2-4 gives the whole variable domain NAGVMQNPRHLVRRRGQEARLRCSPMKGHSHVYWYRQLPEEGLKFMVYLQKENIIDESGMPKERFSAEFPKEGPSILRIQQVVRGDSAAYFCASSPGNIQYFGAGTRLSVL.